The 27 T cell receptor beta chains below all came from one sample that was sequenced in a study of T-cell reconstitution after alpha-beta-depleted transplantation in children. TCRbeta library construction was performed incorporating unique molecular identifiers. TCRdb recomputed calls from the PCR reads with MiXCR, one row per CDR3 protein. In the table there are around 580,000 distinct CDR3 sequences, over 20% of which are singletons. The sequences come from PBMCs, collected before TCRalphabeta/CD19-depleted stem cell transplant. These receptors all stem from a boy in the first two years of life with Wiskott-Aldrich syndrome, due to receive a stem cell transplant.

This clonotype has just a few counts. V usage is TRBV7-2 and J usage is TRBJ2-3, with D possibly TRBD1 on 6 matching bases. The CDR3 consists of 15 residues. From germline, CDR1 is SGHTA and CDR2 FQGNSA. The V end lost 1 base, the J end lost 2 bases, and 10 bases lay between the germline ends. CDR3 loop: CASSLVGDNTDTQYF. CDR3 sequence (DNA): TGTGCCAGCAGCTTAGTAGGGGACAACACAGATACGCAGTATTTT.

A few counts support this clonotype. This sequence joins TRBV29-1 and TRBJ2-7; no firm D call. The length of the CDR3 is 11 residues. Trimming removed 6 bases at V and 5 bases at J, with 11 bases between. Germline CDR1 is SQVTM and CDR2 is ANQGSEA. CDR3 in amino acids: CSVAPGHEQYF. In DNA, the CDR3 is TGCAGCGTCGCCCCGGGTCACGAGCAGTACTTC.

The chain joins TRBV11-2 to TRBJ1-3, with 8 bases matching TRBD1. CDR3 length equals 18 residues. Germline V gene data show CDR1 as SGHAT and CDR2 as FQNNGV. J was trimmed by 3 bases and V by 5 bases; bases with no gene match: 15. The CDR3: CASSEMDRVSRRGNTIYF. The CDR3, as DNA: TGTGCCAGCAGCGAAATGGACAGGGTGAGCCGTCGTGGAAACACCATATATTTT.

This sequence joins TRBV5-1 and TRBJ1-5; 7 nucleotides match TRBD1. CDR1 SGHRS and CDR2 YFSETQ come from the germline V gene. There are 13 residues in the CDR3. The junction had 3 bases not matched to a gene; V was cut back by 4 bases and J by 5 bases. In nucleotides, the CDR3 is TGCGCCAGCAGCCGAGGACAGGATCAGCCCCAGCATTTT. Protein product: CASSRGQDQPQHF. Together with reference TRBV5-1 and TRBJ1-5, the CDR3 gives the full variable domain: KAGVTQTPRYLIKTRGQQVTLSCSPISGHRSVSWYQQTPGQGLQFLFEYFSETQRNKGNFPGRFSGRQFSNSRSEMNVSTLELGDSALYLCASSRGQDQPQHFGDGTRLSIL.

The rearrangement joins TRBV29-1 to TRBJ2-7; TRBD1 matches 9 bases. The CDR3 covers 13 residues. CDR1 and CDR2 (germline): SQVTM, ANQGSEA. J lost 3 bases, V lost 7 bases, and 7 bases had no gene match. DNA of the CDR3: TGCAGCGGGGGACAGGGACATGGCTACGAGCAGTACTTC. It encodes CSGGQGHGYEQYF.

This clonotype was counted once. The chain combines TRBV27 with TRBJ2-2; D gene unclear. The CDR3 covers 14 residues. Trimming left V 5 bases short and J 4 bases short, with 11 bases between. CDR1 is MNHEY, CDR2 SMNVEV, per germline (reference sequence). The CDR3 region is CASSPTIRTGELFF. The DNA for the CDR3 is TGTGCCAGCAGTCCCACAATCCGCACCGGGGAGCTGTTTTTT.

This rearrangement joins TRBV9 to TRBJ2-1; 10 nucleotides line up with TRBD2. V dropped 3 bases and J dropped 7; count of bases not matched to a gene: 10. The CDR3 runs to 16 residues. Looked up from germline, CDR1 is SGDLS and CDR2 is YYNGEE. The CDR3 nucleotides read TGTGCCAGCAGCGCGTCCCTAGCGGGAGCCGCAAATGAGCAGTTCTTC. Protein sequence: CASSASLAGAANEQFF.

This clonotype was seen ten or more times. Compared with germline, one end of the junction differs, possibly owing to a read error. This chain uses TRBV5-1 with TRBJ2-2; D gene unclear. There are 14 residues in the CDR3. Germline loops: CDR1 SGHRS, CDR2 YFSETQ. The CDR3: CASSPDGNTGELFF. Here the CDR3 DNA reads TGTGCCAGCAGCCCGGACGGGAACACCGGGGAGCTGTTTTTT.

The chain recombines TRBV6-5 with TRBJ1-1, with TRBD1 as a possible D gene (6 bases). The CDR3 runs to 17 residues. Trimming took off 2 bases at V and 3 bases at J, with 19 bases between the two ends. CDR1 and CDR2 (germline): MNHEY, SVGAGI. The CDR3 coding sequence is TGTGCCAGCAGTTACATGGGGGGCCGGAAGGTGGACACTGAAGCTTTCTTT. This sequence encodes CASSYMGGRKVDTEAFF.

The chain has TRBV5-1 and TRBJ1-2, with D perhaps matching TRBD1 (5 bases). Trimming removed 1 base from V and 7 bases from J, with 11 bases in between. Germline CDR1 and CDR2: SGHRS and YFSETQ. The CDR3 spans 13 residues. The CDR3 DNA reads TGCGCCAGCAGCTTGAGGGACGGTCGTGGCTACACCTTC. Translating gives CASSLRDGRGYTF.

This chain joins TRBV12-3 or TRBV12-4 and TRBJ1-6; D call uncertain. The CDR3 consists of 17 residues. V was trimmed by 2 bases and J by 7 bases, leaving 18 bases between them. DNA for the CDR3: TGTGCCAGCAGTTTATCCGCCCGTGCGTCTCGGAATTCACCCCTCCACTTT. Protein: CASSLSARASRNSPLHF.

The V gene is TRBV2, the J gene TRBJ2-3; D is unclear. The V end was cut by 3 bases, the J end by 2 bases, with 6 bases between. Germline CDR1 reads SNHLY; CDR2 reads FYNNEI. This CDR3 has 13 residues. The CDR3 bases are TGTGCCAGCAGTGAGGACCACACAGATACGCAGTATTTT. Its protein is CASSEDHTDTQYF.

Only one count was recorded for this clonotype. The chain couples TRBV5-1 to TRBJ2-1; TRBD2 matches at 9 bases. CDR1 and CDR2 (germline): SGHRS, YFSETQ. The length of the CDR3 is 18 residues. Unmatched junction bases numbered 8, after V lost 0 bases and J lost 1 base. CDR3 DNA sequence: TGCGCCAGCAGCTTGGCTCCTCAGACTAGCGGATCCTACAATGAGCAGTTCTTC. Protein sequence: CASSLAPQTSGSYNEQFF. Combining the CDR3 with reference TRBV5-1 and TRBJ2-1 gives the whole variable domain KAGVTQTPRYLIKTRGQQVTLSCSPISGHRSVSWYQQTPGQGLQFLFEYFSETQRNKGNFPGRFSGRQFSNSRSEMNVSTLELGDSALYLCASSLAPQTSGSYNEQFFGPGTRLTVL.

This chain joins TRBV12-3 or TRBV12-4 and TRBJ2-1; 13 bases are a match to TRBD2. This CDR3 has 16 amino acids. V was pared by 3 bases and J by 5 bases, with 4 bases of the junction left unmatched. The DNA of the CDR3 is TGTGCCAGCAGTTTGGGACTAGCGGGGCTCAACAATGAGCAGTTCTTC. It is translated as CASSLGLAGLNNEQFF.

In DNA, the CDR3 is TGCGCCAGCAGCTTGGGACTAGCGGTCCCTGAGCAGTTCTTC. Translated, it gives CASSLGLAVPEQFF. The rearrangement joins TRBV5-1 to TRBJ2-1; 9 bases align to TRBD2. The germline V gene has CDR1 SGHRS and CDR2 YFSETQ. V was pared by 0 bases and J by 9 bases, with 4 bases of the junction left unmatched. The CDR3 totals 14 residues.

This clonotype was seen a few times. This chain joins TRBV5-5 and TRBJ2-3; a possible D gene is TRBD1 (6 bases). V was pared by 0 bases and J by 6 bases, with 11 bases between. Germline V gives CDR1 SGHKS, CDR2 YYEKEE (reference sequence). The CDR3 loop spans 14 amino acids. The CDR3, as DNA: TGTGCCAGCAGCTTGGCCACCAGGGGCGATACGCAGTATTTT. It specifies CASSLATRGDTQYF. Full variable domain (remainder filled in from reference TRBV5-5 and TRBJ2-3): DAGVTQSPTHLIKTRGQQVTLRCSPISGHKSVSWYQQVLGQGPQFIFQYYEKEERGRGNFPDRFSARQFPNYSSELNVNALLLGDSALYLCASSLATRGDTQYFGPGTRLTVL.

The gene calls are TRBV5-1 and TRBJ2-7, with D perhaps matching TRBD1 (6 bases). CDR3 length: 17 residues. Between the trimmed V and J ends, which lost 3 bases and 3 bases, there was a span of 22 bases. Germline V gene lookup returns CDR1 SGHRS and CDR2 YFSETQ. In DNA form, the CDR3 reads TGCGCCAGCAGCTCCAAACCCAGCGCTATACAGGGCTACGAGCAGTACTTC. Translating it yields CASSSKPSAIQGYEQYF. Filled out from reference TRBV5-1 and TRBJ2-7, the complete variable domain reads KAGVTQTPRYLIKTRGQQVTLSCSPISGHRSVSWYQQTPGQGLQFLFEYFSETQRNKGNFPGRFSGRQFSNSRSEMNVSTLELGDSALYLCASSSKPSAIQGYEQYFGPGTRLTVT.

V gene TRBV28 combines with J gene TRBJ2-5; D uncertain. The CDR3 has 12 residues. V was clipped by 5 bases and J by 5 bases, with 9 bases between them. Germline V gene sequence: CDR1 MDHEN, CDR2 SYDVKM. The CDR3 DNA follows: TGTGCCAGCAGTCCAACCAAGGAGACCCAGTACTTC. Translation gives CASSPTKETQYF.

This chain joins TRBV5-1 and TRBJ2-3, with TRBD2 identical over 11 bases. Germline trimming cut 4 bases from V and 5 bases from J; bases unmatched to any gene: 9. CDR3 length equals 16 residues. In germline, CDR1 is SGHRS, CDR2 YFSETQ. The CDR3, as DNA: TGCGCCAGCAGCCCTTTGGTAGCGGGAGGGCTAGATACGCAGTATTTT. Protein sequence: CASSPLVAGGLDTQYF.

The CDR3 sequence: CASRTGPNEKLFF. The CDR3, as DNA: TGTGCCAGCCGGACAGGGCCCAATGAAAAACTGTTTTTT. The V gene is TRBV19, the J gene TRBJ1-4; TRBD1 aligns across 8 bases. CDR1 LNHDA and CDR2 SQIVND come from the germline V gene (reference sequence). V lost 9 bases to trimming and J lost 5 bases; unmatched junction nucleotides: 5. There are 13 residues in the CDR3.

In this sample, this clonotype turned up a few times. The rearrangement links TRBV20-1 to TRBJ2-3; 7 nucleotides agree with TRBD2. Germline CDR1 reads DFQATT; CDR2 reads SNEGSKA (reference sequence). J lost 5 bases, V lost 3 bases, and 11 bases had no gene match. There are 15 residues in the CDR3. The CDR3 DNA reads as TGCAGTGCTAGCTATTCGGGGGGAGTGGTAGATACGCAGTATTTT. Protein: CSASYSGGVVDTQYF.

V usage is TRBV5-1 and J usage is TRBJ2-7, with TRBD1 identical over 12 bases. Per germline, CDR1 SGHRS and CDR2 YFSETQ. V lost 4 bases and J lost 12; bases outside the gene matches: 17. The CDR3 is made up of 16 amino acids. The CDR3 sequence: CASSLVAGTGGGLGYF. CDR3 in DNA: TGCGCCAGCAGCCTAGTTGCCGGGACAGGGGGCGGCCTAGGGTACTTC.

This clonotype was seen a few times. The gene calls are TRBV5-5 and TRBJ1-3, with D uncertain. The CDR3 extends over 14 amino acids. The V end was cut by 1 base, the J end by 0 bases, with 5 bases between. CDR1 and CDR2 (germline): SGHKS, YYEKEE (reference sequence). The CDR3 DNA sequence: TGTGCCAGCAGCTTGCTCCCCTCTGGAAACACCATATATTTT. Protein product: CASSLLPSGNTIYF. Drawing the rest from reference TRBV5-5 and TRBJ1-3, the complete variable domain is DAGVTQSPTHLIKTRGQQVTLRCSPISGHKSVSWYQQVLGQGPQFIFQYYEKEERGRGNFPDRFSARQFPNYSSELNVNALLLGDSALYLCASSLLPSGNTIYFGEGSWLTVV.

This CDR3 is CASSSSGGLNQPQHF. In DNA form, the CDR3 reads TGTGCCAGCAGTTCGAGCGGGGGGCTGAATCAGCCCCAGCATTTT. This chain uses TRBV12-3 or TRBV12-4 with TRBJ1-5; the D gene is possibly TRBD1 (6 bases). The CDR3 contains 15 residues. V lost 4 bases, J lost 4 bases, and 14 bases lay in between.

The J gene is TRBJ2-7, the V gene TRBV29-1; D call uncertain. The length of the CDR3 is 11 residues. The germline V gene encodes CDR1 SQVTM and CDR2 ANQGSEA. The V gene lost 4 bases and the J gene lost 2 bases, with 6 bases spanning the gap. CDR3 amino acids: CSVAAAYEQYF. CDR3 in DNA: TGCAGCGTTGCGGCAGCCTACGAGCAGTACTTC.

This clonotype came up a few times. This chain uses TRBV18 with TRBJ2-5, with D perhaps TRBD2 (6 bases). The CDR3 totals 17 residues. V was shortened by 2 bases and J by 2 bases, with 18 bases between the two germline ends. Germline V gene sequence: CDR1 KGHSH, CDR2 LQKENI. The CDR3 DNA is TGTGCCAGCTCACCAATCTATGCCAGGGAGGAACAAGAGACCCAGTACTTC. As protein: CASSPIYAREEQETQYF.

This clonotype was found a few times. The chain is built from TRBV5-1 and TRBJ2-1; 8 nucleotides match TRBD1. This CDR3 region has 15 residues. J was trimmed by 3 bases and V by 1 base; bases with no gene match: 3. CDR1 SGHRS and CDR2 YFSETQ come from the germline V gene. CDR3 protein: CASSLTGGYYNEQFF. The DNA of the CDR3 is TGCGCCAGCAGCTTGACAGGGGGGTACTACAATGAGCAGTTCTTC. Full variable domain (remainder filled in from reference TRBV5-1 and TRBJ2-1): KAGVTQTPRYLIKTRGQQVTLSCSPISGHRSVSWYQQTPGQGLQFLFEYFSETQRNKGNFPGRFSGRQFSNSRSEMNVSTLELGDSALYLCASSLTGGYYNEQFFGPGTRLTVL.